This entry lists 13 T cell receptor beta chains sequenced from one sample in a study of cytotoxic CD8 clonotypes in ibrutinib-treated CLL. The method was immunoSEQ multiplex PCR; TCRdb's version includes in-frame clones alone and lacks a portion of them. Among 140,000 or so clones listed, around 80% were seen once. The sequencing used PBMCs, collected after 12 months of ibrutinib treatment. The receptors stem from a human donor with chronic lymphocytic leukemia.

The rearrangement uses TRBV28 and TRBJ2-7; possibly TRBD1 for D (6 bases). V lost 3 bases to trimming and J lost 1 base, with 10 bases between them. The CDR3 totals 14 residues. Germline-derived CDR1 and CDR2 are MDHEN and SYDVKM. Here the CDR3 reads CASSLTGTSYEQYF. As DNA, the CDR3 is TGTGCCAGCAGTTTGACAGGAACGTCCTACGAGCAGTACTTC.

The chain carries TRBV2 and TRBJ2-5, with D hard to call. The CDR3 is made up of 13 amino acids. The germline V gene has CDR1 SNHLY and CDR2 FYNNEI. With 6 bases removed from V and 2 bases from J, the gap between germline ends came to 10 bases. The CDR3 coding sequence is TGTGCCAGCAGCGAATTAGGGCAAGAGACCCAGTACTTC. Translation gives CASSELGQETQYF.

The J gene is TRBJ2-1, the V gene TRBV28; 7 bases map to TRBD2. CDR1 is MDHEN, CDR2 SYDVKM, per germline. After removal of 6 bases from V and 1 base from J, the junction contained 9 bases not matched to a gene. This CDR3 has 16 amino acids. CDR3 nucleotides: TGTGCCAGCAGCCCTGCGGGCGGGAGATCCTACAATGAGCAGTTCTTC. Translation: CASSPAGGRSYNEQFF.

The chain recombines TRBV25-1 with TRBJ2-2, with D hard to call. V was trimmed by 1 base and J by 1 base, leaving 4 bases between them. The CDR3 covers 14 residues. From germline, CDR1 is MGHDK and CDR2 SYGVNS. CDR3 amino acids: CASSEFLNTGELFF. DNA of the CDR3: TGTGCCAGCAGTGAATTCTTGAACACCGGGGAGCTGTTTTTT.

The genes are TRBV7-9 and TRBJ2-5, with 9 nucleotides matching TRBD1. Germline-derived CDR1 and CDR2 are SEHNR and FQNEAQ (reference sequence). The V and J ends lost 4 bases and 2 bases, in that order; junction bases with no gene match: 2. The CDR3 extends over 14 amino acids. The CDR3 DNA is TGTGCCAGCAGCTCACAGGGGGCTCAAGAGACCCAGTACTTC. Amino acid sequence: CASSSQGAQETQYF.

This clone has a single count. The J gene is TRBJ2-7, the V gene TRBV5-4; unclear D gene. CDR1 and CDR2 (germline): SGHNT, YYREEE (reference sequence). The V and J ends lost 0 bases and 6 bases respectively, with 10 bases between them. This CDR3 is 13 amino acids long. CDR3 nucleotide sequence: TGTGCCAGCAGCTTGGGGGCTGACACCGAGCAGTACTTC. Amino acids: CASSLGADTEQYF.

The chain uses TRBV5-1 and TRBJ2-1; D might be TRBD1 (5 bases). The V end was cut by 4 bases, the J end by 2 bases, with 13 bases between. Germline V lookup: CDR1 SGHRS, CDR2 YFSETQ. CDR3 size: 15 residues. Here the CDR3 reads CASSTDSLPYNEQFF. As DNA, the CDR3 is TGCGCCAGCAGCACCGACAGTCTCCCCTACAATGAGCAGTTCTTC.

The rearrangement uses TRBV27 and TRBJ2-2; 9 positions match TRBD2. CDR3 length: 18 residues. Germline assignment: CDR1 MNHEY and CDR2 SMNVEV (reference sequence). V gave up 2 bases and J gave up 1 base; unmatched junction bases: 8. The DNA of the CDR3 is TGTGCCAGCAGTTTAAGGCCTAGCGGGATTCAGAACACCGGGGAGCTGTTTTTT. Translation gives CASSLRPSGIQNTGELFF.

This clone was seen more than once but under ten times. V is TRBV2 and J is TRBJ2-7; 7 bases line up with TRBD1. Germline CDR1 is SNHLY and CDR2 is FYNNEI. Germline trimming cut 10 bases from V and 5 bases from J; bases unmatched to any gene: 11. The CDR3 spans 13 residues. CDR3 residues: CATLTGLLNEQYF. CDR3 nucleotides: TGTGCCACTTTGACAGGGCTACTAAACGAGCAGTACTTC.

V usage is TRBV5-6 and J usage is TRBJ1-5, with D uncertain. Trimming took off 0 bases at V and 2 bases at J, with 3 bases between the two ends. Germline V lookup: CDR1 SGHDT, CDR2 YYEEEE. The CDR3 sequence is 13 residues long. The CDR3 reads CASSLDRNQPQHF. The CDR3 nucleotides read TGTGCCAGCAGCTTGGACCGCAATCAGCCCCAGCATTTT.

This chain uses TRBV7-9 with TRBJ2-7; D gene unclear. CDR3 length: 14 residues. Deletions cut 5 bases from V and 3 bases from J, with 14 bases between. CDR1 and CDR2 from the germline V gene are SEHNR and FQNEAQ (reference sequence). DNA for the CDR3: TGTGCCAGCAGCCCGACGGACGTTATCTACGAGCAGTACTTC. Encoded protein: CASSPTDVIYEQYF.

V usage is TRBV7-2 and J usage is TRBJ2-5; 11 positions match TRBD2. This CDR3 is 18 amino acids long. CDR1 is SGHTA and CDR2 is FQGNSA in the germline V gene. Trimming cost V 1 base and J 5 bases; bases outside gene matches: 12. CDR3 sequence: CASSLGPRSGRERETQYF. In DNA, the CDR3 is TGTGCCAGCAGCTTAGGTCCCCGTAGCGGGAGGGAAAGGGAGACCCAGTACTTC.

This clone appeared a few times. The chain recombines TRBV6-5 with TRBJ2-2; D not resolved. V was shortened by 5 bases and J by 4 bases, with 8 bases between the two germline ends. Per the germline V gene, CDR1 is MNHEY and CDR2 is SVGAGI. The CDR3 covers 13 residues. CDR3 in amino acids: CASSPHSTGELFF. The CDR3 nucleotides read TGTGCCAGCAGTCCCCATAGCACCGGGGAGCTGTTTTTT.